This is a list of T cell receptor beta chains from one sample in a study of T-cell memory formation after mild COVID-19. In TCRdb, the 5' RACE reads were re-called with MiXCR into one record per CDR3 protein. The sample contains under 550,000 distinct CDR3 sequences, approximately 19% of which appear only once. Sequencing was done on a sample of PBMCs or a T cell subset sorted from them (not recorded which). These receptors all come from a young man who had mild COVID-19 (a few samples of this study predate the infection). Cell type and time point are not known. The CDR3 runs from the conserved cysteine through the conserved F or W. Fields, in order: V gene, J gene, CDR3 length, clone size, D gene, CDR3 protein, CDR3 DNA. A D gene is named only where the DNA matches it firmly. Clone size is not always given. Where it is, it says once, few, many or a class for expanded clones.

v_call: TRBV25-1; j_call: TRBJ2-2; cdr3_length: 17; clone_size: few; d_call: TRBD2; cdr3_aa: CASENKASGVNTGELFF; cdr3_nt: TGTGCCAGCGAAAACAAGGCTAGCGGGGTCAACACCGGGGAGCTGTTTTTT
v_call: TRBV5-1; j_call: TRBJ1-2; cdr3_length: 14; clone_size: -; d_call: TRBD1; cdr3_aa: CASRGQDLNYGYTF; cdr3_nt: TGCGCCAGCAGAGGACAGGATCTTAACTATGGCTACACCTTC
v_call: TRBV12-3/TRBV12-4; j_call: TRBJ1-2; cdr3_length: 14; clone_size: many; d_call: TRBD1; cdr3_aa: CASSFQLGQGAGTF; cdr3_nt: TGTGCCAGCAGTTTTCAACTGGGACAGGGGGCCGGCACCTTC
v_call: TRBV12-3/TRBV12-4; j_call: TRBJ1-5; cdr3_length: 14; clone_size: few; d_call: TRBD1; cdr3_aa: CASSEQGAGQPQHF; cdr3_nt: TGTGCCAGCAGTGAACAGGGGGCAGGGCAGCCCCAGCATTTT
v_call: TRBV5-1; j_call: TRBJ2-7; cdr3_length: 15; clone_size: few; d_call: TRBD1; cdr3_aa: CASSLDGQGVREQYF; cdr3_nt: TGCGCCAGCAGCTTGGACGGACAGGGGGTACGAGAGCAGTACTTC
v_call: TRBV7-9; j_call: TRBJ1-6; cdr3_length: 16; clone_size: many; d_call: -; cdr3_aa: CASSLGRDRMSSPLHF; cdr3_nt: TGTGCCAGCAGCCTTGGGCGGGACCGGATGAGTTCACCCCTCCACTTT
v_call: TRBV9; j_call: TRBJ2-1; cdr3_length: 15; clone_size: -; d_call: -; cdr3_aa: CASSAQGSSYNEQFF; cdr3_nt: TGTGCCAGCAGCGCTCAGGGCAGCTCCTACAATGAGCAGTTCTTC
v_call: TRBV12-3/TRBV12-4; j_call: TRBJ2-5; cdr3_length: 14; clone_size: once; d_call: -; cdr3_aa: CASTLFGPQETQYF; cdr3_nt: TGTGCCAGCACTCTTTTCGGGCCCCAAGAGACCCAGTACTTC
v_call: TRBV20-1; j_call: TRBJ2-1; cdr3_length: 15; clone_size: many; d_call: TRBD2; cdr3_aa: CSARDERETYNEQFF; cdr3_nt: TGCAGTGCTAGAGATGAGCGGGAGACCTACAATGAGCAGTTCTTC
v_call: TRBV2; j_call: TRBJ1-2; cdr3_length: 16; clone_size: -; d_call: -; cdr3_aa: CASSELTRRTSYGYTF; cdr3_nt: TGTGCCAGCAGTGAGCTAACCCGCCGTACATCTTATGGCTACACCTTC